Below, 21 T cell receptor beta chains from the same sample are listed, as sequenced in a study of PD-1 blockade in classical Hodgkin lymphoma. Time point noted: newly diagnosed, previously untreated cHL patient sample. Repertoires were generated with immunoSEQ multiplex PCR, while TCRdb's copy carries only in-frame clones and drops some. Among tens of thousands of clones listed, just over 90% were seen once. The material sequenced was peripheral blood mononuclear cells (PBMCs). These receptors were obtained from a human donor with classical Hodgkin lymphoma.

The chain has TRBV10-3 and TRBJ1-2; a possible D gene is TRBD1 (6 bases). Germline values: CDR1 ENHRY, CDR2 SYGVKD. The CDR3 is 17 amino acids. Trimming took 0 bases from V and 0 from J, leaving 14 bases between them. The CDR3 bases are TGTGCCATCAGTGAGTCGGACAGTTTGGGGACTAACTATGGCTACACCTTC. This translates into CAISESDSLGTNYGYTF.

The genes are TRBV13 and TRBJ2-2; TRBD1 matches at 7 bases. V lost 4 bases, J lost 4 bases, and 15 bases stayed unmatched. The CDR3 length is 18 residues. Germline assignment: CDR1 PRHDT and CDR2 FYEKMQ (reference sequence). For the CDR3, the DNA is TGTGCCAGCAGCTCGGACAGGACAGGAGGTGCGGGCACCGGGGAGCTGTTTTTT. Residues: CASSSDRTGGAGTGELFF.

The CDR3 DNA sequence: TGTGCCATCCTAGCGGGACCCGAACGGGCGAACACCGGGGAGCTGTTTTTT. It codes for CAILAGPERANTGELFF. The rearrangement uses TRBV10-3 and TRBJ2-2, with 9 bases aligning to TRBD2. The CDR3 consists of 17 residues. CDR1 is ENHRY, CDR2 SYGVKD, per germline. The J segment lost 0 bases and the V segment lost 8 bases, leaving 10 bases of the junction unmatched.

In DNA, the CDR3 is TGTGCCAGCAGCTTTGTTTCGGGGGGAAGGGAGACCCAGTACTTC. Protein: CASSFVSGGRETQYF. This chain joins TRBV11-3 and TRBJ2-5; 7 bases align to TRBD2. In germline, CDR1 is SGHNT, CDR2 YENEEA. J was trimmed by 5 bases and V by 3 bases; bases with no gene match: 9. The CDR3 loop spans 15 amino acids.

V and J are TRBV2 and TRBJ2-5, with 11 bases matching TRBD2. CDR3 length: 18 residues. The V gene's germline CDR1 is SNHLY and CDR2 FYNNEI. V dropped 7 bases and J dropped 5; count of bases not matched to a gene: 18. CDR3 region: CASMVRVLAGVEGETQYF. Here the CDR3 DNA reads TGTGCCAGCATGGTTCGGGTACTAGCGGGAGTAGAAGGGGAGACCCAGTACTTC.

This clone was found once. V is TRBV10-1 and J is TRBJ1-1, with TRBD1 as a possible D gene (5 bases). Germline loops: CDR1 WNHNN, CDR2 SYGVQD (reference sequence). The germline V and J ends were trimmed by 5 bases and 5 bases, with 12 bases remaining between them. The CDR3 runs to 13 residues. For the CDR3, the DNA is TGCGCCAGCAGTCAAGGATGGGGGACTGAAGCTTTCTTT. Protein sequence: CASSQGWGTEAFF.

This chain connects TRBV27 to TRBJ2-1; no reliable D call. The CDR3 loop spans 16 amino acids. V lost 5 bases and J lost 0, with 14 bases in between. The germline gives CDR1 MNHEY, CDR2 SMNVEV (reference sequence). The CDR3 protein is CASSPRAISSYNEQFF. The DNA of the CDR3 is TGTGCCAGCAGTCCGAGAGCGATAAGCTCCTACAATGAGCAGTTCTTC.

The V gene is TRBV15, the J gene TRBJ2-1; D may be TRBD1 (7 bases). Between the trimmed V and J ends, which lost 0 bases and 4 bases, there was a span of 19 bases. The CDR3 is made up of 18 amino acids. Germline-derived CDR1 and CDR2 are LNHNV and YYDKDF (reference sequence). Here the CDR3 DNA reads TGTGCCACCAGCAGAGATCCCCCGGTCCAGGGGGGATACAATGAGCAGTTCTTC. It is translated as CATSRDPPVQGGYNEQFF.

V is TRBV6-1 and J is TRBJ2-4; a possible D gene is TRBD1 (6 bases). This CDR3 is 14 amino acids long. V lost 3 bases to trimming and J lost 2 bases, with 8 bases between them. Germline loops: CDR1 MNHNS, CDR2 SASEGT. As DNA, the CDR3 is TGTGCCAGCAGTGAGGGGGCACCCAAAAACATTCAGTACTTC. This translates into CASSEGAPKNIQYF.

The CDR3 DNA sequence: TGCGCCAGCAGCCAAGAGTGGAGCGGGCCTTACAATGAGCAGTTCTTC. Its translation is CASSQEWSGPYNEQFF. This chain joins TRBV4-1 and TRBJ2-1; the D gene is possibly TRBD2 (6 bases). CDR1 and CDR2 (germline): MGHRA, YSYEKL. V gave up 0 bases and J gave up 4 bases, with 13 bases separating them. The CDR3 covers 16 residues.

CDR3: CASSRQDLRATEAFF. The CDR3, as DNA: TGTGCCAGCAGCCGACAGGATCTGAGGGCCACTGAAGCTTTCTTT. The chain uses TRBV28 and TRBJ1-1, with D tentatively TRBD1 (6 bases). The CDR3 has 15 amino acids. Germline CDR1 and CDR2: MDHEN and SYDVKM. V was pared by 6 bases and J by 4 bases, with 18 bases between.

The chain recombines TRBV5-6 with TRBJ1-1; 10 nucleotides match TRBD1. Germline CDR1 and CDR2: SGHDT and YYEEEE. The CDR3 totals 14 residues. J lost 2 bases, V lost 3 bases, and 1 base had no gene match. The CDR3 is CASSWDRGNTEAFF. The DNA of the CDR3 is TGTGCCAGCAGCTGGGACAGGGGTAACACTGAAGCTTTCTTT.

The CDR3 region has the DNA TGTGCCAGCAGTGACTCCAGGGTTAATGAGCAGTTCTTC. It translates to CASSDSRVNEQFF. The V call is TRBV6-4, the J call TRBJ2-1; D may be TRBD1 (5 bases). Trimming removed 0 bases from V and 7 bases from J, with 7 bases in between. The CDR3 totals 13 residues. Germline CDR1 and CDR2: MRHNA and SNTAGT.

The chain links TRBV30 to TRBJ1-4; no definite D call. V was clipped by 4 bases and J by 5 bases, with 8 bases between them. CDR1 and CDR2 (germline): GTSNPN, SVGIG (reference sequence). The CDR3 is 12 amino acids. The CDR3 DNA follows: TGTGCCTGGACCCCTAAGAATGAAAAACTGTTTTTT. Translating gives CAWTPKNEKLFF. The full variable domain, with the rest looked up from reference TRBV30 and TRBJ1-4, is SQTIHQWPATLVQPVGSPLSLECTVEGTSNPNLYWYRQAAGRGLQLLFYSVGIGQISSEVPQNLSASRPQDRQFILSSKKLLLSDSGFYLCAWTPKNEKLFFGSGTQLSVL.

This CDR3 reads CASSSPRWEPQHF. In DNA, the CDR3 is TGTGCCAGCAGTTCCCCTAGGTGGGAGCCCCAGCATTTT. The chain recombines TRBV28 with TRBJ1-5; no reliable D call. The V and J ends lost 4 bases and 8 bases respectively, with 12 bases between them. The CDR3 contains 13 residues. CDR1 and CDR2 (germline): MDHEN, SYDVKM.

This clone was seen just once. The V call is TRBV14, the J call TRBJ2-3; D is ambiguous. Trimming cost V 3 bases and J 11 bases, with 12 bases left between them. The CDR3 length is 12 residues. Germline V gene lookup returns CDR1 SGHDN and CDR2 FVKESK. CDR3 in amino acids: CASSQGSLGQYF. The CDR3, as DNA: TGTGCCAGCAGCCAGGGGTCCCTTGGGCAGTATTTT.

This clone was observed once. The chain is built from TRBV9 and TRBJ2-2; possible D gene TRBD2, 6 bases. From germline, CDR1 is SGDLS and CDR2 YYNGEE. This CDR3 is built from 14 residues. V lost 4 bases to trimming and J lost 4 bases, with 11 bases between them. CDR3 sequence: CASSPWDFTGELFF. CDR3 bases: TGTGCCAGCAGCCCGTGGGACTTCACCGGGGAGCTGTTTTTT. The full variable domain, completed using reference TRBV9 and TRBJ2-2, is DSGVTQTPKHLITATGQRVTLRCSPRSGDLSVYWYQQSLDQGLQFLIQYYNGEERAKGNILERFSAQQFPDLHSELNLSSLELGDSALYFCASSPWDFTGELFFGEGSRLTVL.

The chain has TRBV28 and TRBJ2-7; the match to TRBD1 covers 8 bases. CDR1 MDHEN and CDR2 SYDVKM come from the germline V gene. V trimming: 8 bases; J trimming: 5 bases; junction bases outside the gene matches: 14. The CDR3 totals 15 residues. CDR3 in DNA: TGTGCCAGCGAATACTCAGGGGGCGCAGAACACGAGCAGTACTTC. Residues: CASEYSGGAEHEQYF.

This clone was observed a handful of times. J is TRBJ1-5 and V is TRBV27; D unresolved. The V end was cut by 0 bases, the J end by 6 bases, with 15 bases between. Germline V CDR1 and CDR2: MNHEY, SMNVEV (reference sequence). The CDR3 covers 16 residues. DNA of the CDR3: TGTGCCAGCAGTTTATCGCGAGGGAATCTTCCTCAGCCCCAGCATTTT. Encoded protein: CASSLSRGNLPQPQHF.

V is TRBV15 and J is TRBJ1-5; a weak D match, TRBD1 (6 bases). Trimming left V 0 bases short and J 0 bases short, with 27 bases between. Looked up from germline, CDR1 is LNHNV and CDR2 is YYDKDF (reference sequence). The CDR3 consists of 22 residues. CDR3 in amino acids: CATSREGRAKRQDPNSNQPQHF. In DNA form, the CDR3 reads TGTGCCACCAGCAGAGAGGGGCGGGCGAAACGACAGGACCCCAATAGCAATCAGCCCCAGCATTTT.

V is TRBV28 and J is TRBJ2-6, with TRBD1 as a possible D gene (5 bases). V lost 7 bases, J lost 2 bases, and 15 bases lay in between. There are 16 residues in the CDR3. CDR1 MDHEN and CDR2 SYDVKM come from the germline V gene. CDR3 bases: TGTGCCAGCAAGGGATTGGGGCCCACTGGGGCCAACGTCCTGACTTTC. This gives the protein CASKGLGPTGANVLTF.